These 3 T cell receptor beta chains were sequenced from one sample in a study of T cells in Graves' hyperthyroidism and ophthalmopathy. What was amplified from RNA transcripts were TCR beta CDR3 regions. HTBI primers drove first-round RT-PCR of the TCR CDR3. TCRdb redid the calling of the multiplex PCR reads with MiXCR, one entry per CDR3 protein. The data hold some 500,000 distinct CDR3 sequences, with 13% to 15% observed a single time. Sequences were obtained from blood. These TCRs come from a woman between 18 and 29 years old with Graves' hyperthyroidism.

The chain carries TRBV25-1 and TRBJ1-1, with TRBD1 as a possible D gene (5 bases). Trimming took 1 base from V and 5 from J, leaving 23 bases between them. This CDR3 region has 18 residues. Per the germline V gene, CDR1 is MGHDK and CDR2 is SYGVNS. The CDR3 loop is CASSEWGGRVSVGTEAFF. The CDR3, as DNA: TGTGCCAGCAGTGAATGGGGGGGGAGGGTCTCAGTGGGGACTGAAGCTTTCTTT.

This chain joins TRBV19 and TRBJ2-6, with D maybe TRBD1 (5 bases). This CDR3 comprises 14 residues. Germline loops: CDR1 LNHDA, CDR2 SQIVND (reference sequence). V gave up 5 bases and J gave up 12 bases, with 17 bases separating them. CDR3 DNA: TGTGCCAGTAGTGTCGGGCACCAGGGCAGCGTCCTGACTTTC. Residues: CASSVGHQGSVLTF.

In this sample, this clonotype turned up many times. This chain's CDR3 is CAISPGTGIDEQFF. The CDR3 nucleotides read TGTGCCATCAGCCCCGGGACAGGGATCGATGAGCAGTTCTTC. This rearrangement joins TRBV10-3 to TRBJ2-1; 9 bases are shared with TRBD1. This CDR3 region has 14 residues. V shed 6 bases, J shed 8 bases, and the junction held 8 bases outside the gene matches. Germline V gene lookup returns CDR1 ENHRY and CDR2 SYGVKD.